The clone carrying this T cell receptor beta chain was picked up a small number of times. This sample stems from a study of regulatory T cells in long-lasting Graves disease. Stated time point: persistent/refractory GD, antithyroid drugs over 5 years with positive TRAb. The TCR library was prepared using RNA isolated from PBMCs. This CDR3 has 16 residues. The ends were cut back, 4 bases at V and 0 bases at J, with 12 bases in the middle. The germline gives CDR1 LGHDT, CDR2 YNNKEL (reference sequence). Arm-PCR of CDR3 regions and iRepertoire HTBI primers were the basis on which TCR beta libraries were built. TCRdb reprocessed the multiplex PCR reads with MiXCR, giving one entry per CDR3 protein. The sample holds some 420,000 distinct CDR3 sequences, 20% to 25% seen once.

The chain employs TRBV3-1 and TRBJ1-4; D gene unclear. The source of this sequence is a female donor with Graves disease. The sample was peripheral blood mononuclear cells (PBMCs), taken when the disease was refractory, from a patient treated with antithyroid drugs. This chain's CDR3 is CASSPSGSSTNEKLFF. CDR3 nucleotides: TGTGCCAGCAGCCCGTCCGGTAGTTCAACTAATGAAAAACTGTTTTTT.